This T cell receptor (beta chain) is drawn from a study of Graves' ophthalmopathy and Graves' hyperthyroidism. The table lists this clonotype with many counts. The authors amplified TCR beta CDR3 regions, and they did so from RNA transcripts for repertoire sequencing. The first round was an RT-PCR with HTBI primers, and the second round was a multiplex PCR. TCRdb re-analysed the multiplex PCR reads in MiXCR, keeping a single row per CDR3 protein. The sample has about 480,000 distinct CDR3 sequences, 14% seen once. Enrollment excluded any patients with other autoimmune diseases, uncontrolled infections, pregnancy or lactation. Germline-derived CDR1 and CDR2 are MNHNS and SASEGT. Trimming removed 9 bases at V and 3 bases at J, with 12 bases between. The CDR3 loop spans 12 amino acids.

The sequencing input was blood. The TCR sequence derives from a woman in her twenties or thirties with Graves' ophthalmopathy. V usage is TRBV6-1 and J usage is TRBJ2-7; a possible D gene is TRBD2 (6 bases). CDR3 in DNA: TGTGCCAGTGAGGGACTCGGCTACGAGCAGTACTTC. Translating gives CASEGLGYEQYF.